This TCR beta chain is from a study of T cell repertoires in ileal Crohn's disease. Study results and limitations: High-frequency clones were more common in sorted CD8 than CD4 cells.

Germline values: CDR1 LGHNA, CDR2 YNFKEQ. V was clipped by 4 bases and J by 4 bases; unmatched bases: 6. The CDR3 consists of 15 residues. The time point: neoterminal ileum biopsy at postoperative endoscopy, about 6 months after surgery. As to this clone: Its antigen is still unknown.

TCRdb keeps only in-frame clones here, not all; method: immunoSEQ multiplex PCR. The table shows roughly 9,200 clones, with 70% to 85% occurring only once. The receptor comes from an adult with Crohn's disease. Sequenced sample: ileal tissue. The chain joins TRBV4-2 to TRBJ2-7; TRBD2 matches 11 bases. In nucleotides, the CDR3 is TGTGCCAGCAGCCCCACTAGCGGGAGCGGGTACGAGCAGTACTTC. Translating it yields CASSPTSGSGYEQYF.